Each of the 15 T cell receptor beta chains below was sequenced from the same sample in a study of blood T cell repertoires in COVID-19. The data were produced by immunoSEQ multiplex PCR, yet TCRdb's version contains in-frame clones alone and is incomplete. Among about 320,000 clones listed, roughly 86% were seen once. Sequenced material: peripheral blood. The receptors here all came from a woman between 45 and 60 years old with acute or convalescent COVID-19.

V gene TRBV24-1 combines with J gene TRBJ1-2, with 7 bases that match TRBD1. The germline CDR1 and CDR2 sequences are KGHDR and SFDVKD. The CDR3 covers 15 residues. J gave up 6 bases and V 2 bases, and 8 bases lay outside the gene matches. CDR3 sequence reads: CATSDYTGDSNGYTF. DNA for the CDR3: TGTGCCACCAGTGATTATACAGGGGATTCCAATGGCTACACCTTC.

V and J are TRBV7-2 and TRBJ2-2; the D gene is possibly TRBD1 (6 bases). In germline, CDR1 is SGHTA, CDR2 FQGNSA. V shed 3 bases and J shed 7 bases, with 9 bases lying between them. This CDR3 is 13 amino acids long. For the CDR3, the DNA is TGTGCCAGCAGCTTGGGACAACGCGGGGAGCTGTTTTTT. This encodes CASSLGQRGELFF.

The chain links TRBV18 to TRBJ2-7, with D maybe TRBD1 (6 bases). CDR1 is KGHSH and CDR2 is LQKENI in the germline V gene. Trimming took 6 bases from V and 2 from J, leaving 14 bases between them. CDR3 length: 14 amino acids. As DNA, the CDR3 is TGTGCCAGCTCGCCCACAGGGAAAGCCTACGAGCAGTACTTC. Its protein product is CASSPTGKAYEQYF.

The V gene is TRBV18, the J gene TRBJ2-3, with 7 nucleotides matching TRBD2. Germline lookup yields CDR1 KGHSH and CDR2 LQKENI. The V gene end was trimmed by 5 bases and the J gene end by 4 bases; junction bases not matched to a gene: 12. CDR3 length equals 16 residues. This chain's CDR3 is CASSSLPGGSSDTQYF. The CDR3 DNA reads as TGTGCCAGCTCAAGTCTACCGGGCGGGAGCTCAGATACGCAGTATTTT.

V is TRBV11-2 and J is TRBJ2-5; D might be TRBD1 (5 bases). Trimming stripped 3 bases from V and 3 bases from J, with 8 bases between. This CDR3 has 13 residues. Germline CDR1 is SGHAT and CDR2 is FQNNGV. The CDR3 loop is CASSLSREETQYF. The CDR3 DNA is TGTGCCAGCAGCTTGTCCAGGGAAGAGACCCAGTACTTC.

The chain carries TRBV7-9 and TRBJ2-3; no definite D call. CDR3 length: 14 amino acids. Germline V gene data show CDR1 as SEHNR and CDR2 as FQNEAQ (reference sequence). V was clipped by 5 bases and J by 3 bases, with 12 bases between them. The CDR3 region is CASSPWAPTDTQYF. The CDR3 bases are TGTGCCAGCAGCCCTTGGGCACCAACAGATACGCAGTATTTT.

CDR3 sequence reads: CASRQTGTSYEQYF. For the CDR3, the DNA is TGTGCCAGCAGGCAGACAGGGACCTCCTACGAGCAGTACTTC. The genes are TRBV2 and TRBJ2-7; 7 nucleotides agree with TRBD1. The J segment lost 0 bases and the V segment lost 6 bases, leaving 5 bases of the junction unmatched. This CDR3 spans 14 amino acids. Germline CDR1 reads SNHLY; CDR2 reads FYNNEI.

This sequence joins TRBV3-1 (or the pseudogene TRBV3-2) and TRBJ2-2; D is perhaps TRBD1 (5 bases). The ends were cut back, 1 base at V and 1 base at J, with 13 bases in the middle. This CDR3 region has 17 residues. From germline, CDR1 is LGHDT and CDR2 YNNKEL (reference sequence). In DNA form, the CDR3 reads TGTGCCAGCAGCCAAGGGGCACAGGCACTGAACACCGGGGAGCTGTTTTTT. Translating it yields CASSQGAQALNTGELFF.

The chain recombines TRBV5-1 with TRBJ2-1; D unclear. Deletions cut 4 bases from V and 5 bases from J, with 13 bases between. The CDR3 is made up of 14 amino acids. CDR1 is SGHRS, CDR2 YFSETQ, per germline. The CDR3 loop is CASSPRASHNEQFF. The CDR3 DNA sequence: TGCGCCAGCAGCCCACGAGCATCTCACAATGAGCAGTTCTTC.

This chain uses TRBV28 with TRBJ1-6, with D unresolved. This CDR3 comprises 12 residues. Germline values: CDR1 MDHEN, CDR2 SYDVKM. The V end lost 5 bases, the J end lost 9 bases, and 8 bases lay between the germline ends. CDR3 nucleotide sequence: TGTGCCAGCAGTCGACATTCTTCACCCCTCCACTTT. Translated, it gives CASSRHSSPLHF.

The chain recombines TRBV4-2 with TRBJ1-1, with D uncertain. The CDR3 totals 18 residues. V was pared by 0 bases and J by 8 bases, with 25 bases between. Germline CDR1 and CDR2: LGHNA and YNFKEQ. CDR3 sequence: CASSQEDWAGGEVREAFF. As DNA, the CDR3 is TGTGCCAGCAGCCAAGAGGATTGGGCAGGAGGTGAAGTTCGGGAAGCTTTCTTT.

This chain uses TRBV9 with TRBJ2-7; D may be TRBD1 (5 bases). V lost 0 bases to trimming and J lost 6 bases, with 19 bases between them. The CDR3 spans 16 residues. CDR1 and CDR2 from the germline V gene are SGDLS and YYNGEE. The CDR3 spells CASSVGQGIRVGEQYF. CDR3 DNA sequence: TGTGCCAGCAGCGTAGGGCAGGGTATAAGGGTCGGCGAGCAGTACTTC.

The rearrangement links TRBV18 to TRBJ1-4; a weak D match, TRBD1 (5 bases). V shed 6 bases and J shed 6 bases, with 17 bases lying between them. Germline V gene lookup returns CDR1 KGHSH and CDR2 LQKENI. This CDR3 is 15 amino acids long. The CDR3 DNA reads TGTGCCAGCTCCCCGCGGGGCAGTGAGGATGAAAAACTGTTTTTT. Protein product: CASSPRGSEDEKLFF.

The chain combines TRBV5-8 with TRBJ2-1, with TRBD2 matching over 8 bases. Trimming at V came to 3 bases and at J to 9 bases, leaving 5 bases not matched to a gene. CDR3 length equals 13 residues. Per germline, CDR1 SGHTS and CDR2 YDEGEE. As DNA, the CDR3 is TGTGCCAGCAGCTCCTGGACTAGCAGTGAGCAGTTCTTC. Translated: CASSSWTSSEQFF.

This chain connects TRBV7-2 to TRBJ2-7; tentatively, D is TRBD1 (6 bases). The ends were cut back, 3 bases at V and 3 bases at J, with 12 bases in the middle. Germline V gene lookup returns CDR1 SGHTA and CDR2 FQGNSA. CDR3 length equals 14 residues. CDR3 nucleotide sequence: TGTGCCAGCAGCTTCCAAGCAGGGGACTACGAGCAGTACTTC. This codes for CASSFQAGDYEQYF.